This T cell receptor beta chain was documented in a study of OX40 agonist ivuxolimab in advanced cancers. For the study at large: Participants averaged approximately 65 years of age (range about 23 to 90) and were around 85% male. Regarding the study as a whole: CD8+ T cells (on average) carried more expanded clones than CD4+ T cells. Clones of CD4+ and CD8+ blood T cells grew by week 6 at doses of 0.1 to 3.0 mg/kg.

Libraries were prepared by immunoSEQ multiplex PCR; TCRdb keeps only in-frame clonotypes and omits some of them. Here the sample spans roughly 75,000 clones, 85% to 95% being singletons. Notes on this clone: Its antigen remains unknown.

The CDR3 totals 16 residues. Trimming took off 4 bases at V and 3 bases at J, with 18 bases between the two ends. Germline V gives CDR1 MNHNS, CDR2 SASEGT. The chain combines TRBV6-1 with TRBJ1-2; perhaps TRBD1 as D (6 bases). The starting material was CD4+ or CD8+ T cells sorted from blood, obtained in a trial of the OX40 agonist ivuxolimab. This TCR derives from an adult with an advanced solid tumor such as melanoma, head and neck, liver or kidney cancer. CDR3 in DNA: TGTGCCAGCAGTGCCCAACCCGACAGGAGGGACTATGGCTACACCTTC. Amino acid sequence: CASSAQPDRRDYGYTF.